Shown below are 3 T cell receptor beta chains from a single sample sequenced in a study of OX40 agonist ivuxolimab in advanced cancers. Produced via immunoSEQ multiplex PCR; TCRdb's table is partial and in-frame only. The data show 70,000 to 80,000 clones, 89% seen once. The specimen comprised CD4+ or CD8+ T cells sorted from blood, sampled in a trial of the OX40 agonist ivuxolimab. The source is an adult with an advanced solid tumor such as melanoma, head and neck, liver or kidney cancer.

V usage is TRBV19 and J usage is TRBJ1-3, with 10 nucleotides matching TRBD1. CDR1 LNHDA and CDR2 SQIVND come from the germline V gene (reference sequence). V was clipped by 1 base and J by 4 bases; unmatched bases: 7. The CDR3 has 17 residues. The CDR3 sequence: CASSIGGTGVNGNTIYF. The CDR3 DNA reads TGTGCCAGTAGTATAGGAGGGACAGGGGTGAACGGAAACACCATATATTTT.

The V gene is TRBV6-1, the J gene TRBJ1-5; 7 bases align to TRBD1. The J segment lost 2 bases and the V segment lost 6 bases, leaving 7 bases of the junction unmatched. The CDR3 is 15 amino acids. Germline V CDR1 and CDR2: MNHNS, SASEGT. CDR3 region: CASRPTGMGNQPQHF. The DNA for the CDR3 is TGTGCCAGCAGACCGACAGGGATGGGCAATCAGCCCCAGCATTTT.

CDR3 in amino acids: CASSRTERYGYTF. DNA of the CDR3: TGTGCCAGCAGCCGTACAGAAAGGTATGGCTACACCTTC. The chain links TRBV5-6 to TRBJ1-2; D is undetermined. The germline V gene encodes CDR1 SGHDT and CDR2 YYEEEE. Trimming cost V 4 bases and J 5 bases, with 12 bases left between them. The CDR3 runs 13 residues.